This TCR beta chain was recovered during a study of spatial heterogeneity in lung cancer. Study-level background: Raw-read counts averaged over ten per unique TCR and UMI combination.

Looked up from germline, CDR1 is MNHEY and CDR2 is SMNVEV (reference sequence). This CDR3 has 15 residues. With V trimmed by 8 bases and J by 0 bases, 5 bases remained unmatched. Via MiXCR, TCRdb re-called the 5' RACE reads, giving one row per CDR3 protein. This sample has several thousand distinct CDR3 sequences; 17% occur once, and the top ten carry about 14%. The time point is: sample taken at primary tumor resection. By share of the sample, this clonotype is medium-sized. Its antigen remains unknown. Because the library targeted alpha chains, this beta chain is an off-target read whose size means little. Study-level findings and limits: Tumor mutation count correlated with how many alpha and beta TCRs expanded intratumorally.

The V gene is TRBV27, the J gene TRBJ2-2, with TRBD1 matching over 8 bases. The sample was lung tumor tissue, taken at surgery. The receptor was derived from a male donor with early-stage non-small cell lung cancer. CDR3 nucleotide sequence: TGTGCCAGCCGACAGGGGATGACGAACACCGGGGAGCTGTTTTTT. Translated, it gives CASRQGMTNTGELFF.